These T cell receptor beta chains were read from a single sample in a study of blood T cell repertoires in COVID-19. Assay: immunoSEQ multiplex PCR; the TCRdb copy retains only in-frame clones and omits some. The sample lists about 220,000 clones; around 82% were seen once. Material: peripheral blood. Source of these receptors: a human donor in a cohort sampled during active COVID-19. CDR3s include the opening cysteine and the closing phenylalanine or tryptophan. A D gene is named only where the DNA matches it firmly. Size is omitted from some rows. Given values are once, few, many or a class for expanded clones.

v_call: TRBV3-1/TRBV3-2
d_call: TRBD1
clone_size: few
j_call: TRBJ2-7
cdr3_nt: TGTGCCAGCAGCGAAAAGGGGGCGGGCTCCTACGAGCAGTACTTC
cdr3_aa: CASSEKGAGSYEQYF

v_call: TRBV18
d_call: TRBD1
clone_size: -
j_call: TRBJ1-1
cdr3_nt: TGTGCCAGCTCACCTTTCGCCGGGACAGGGGGGAACACTGAAGCTTTCTTT
cdr3_aa: CASSPFAGTGGNTEAFF

v_call: TRBV27
d_call: -
clone_size: -
j_call: TRBJ2-2
cdr3_nt: TGTGCCAGCAGGAGGTTTACCGGGGAGCTGTTTTTT
cdr3_aa: CASRRFTGELFF

v_call: TRBV2
d_call: -
clone_size: -
j_call: TRBJ2-7
cdr3_nt: TGTGCCAGCAGACGGGCAGGGTTAGGTCTAACCTACGAGCAGTACTTC
cdr3_aa: CASRRAGLGLTYEQYF

v_call: TRBV11-2
d_call: -
clone_size: -
j_call: TRBJ2-1
cdr3_nt: TGTGCCAGCAGCTTAAATGTTCTAGGATTAGCACAAAACAATGAGCAGTTCTTC
cdr3_aa: CASSLNVLGLAQNNEQFF

v_call: TRBV9
d_call: TRBD2
clone_size: -
j_call: TRBJ2-7
cdr3_nt: TGTGCCAGCAGCCCCCGTGCAGGGAGGGACTACGAGCAGTACTTC
cdr3_aa: CASSPRAGRDYEQYF

v_call: TRBV5-4
d_call: -
clone_size: -
j_call: TRBJ1-4
cdr3_nt: TGTGCCAGCAGCTTGGGGGGGGAAGTTAATGAAAAACTGTTTTTT
cdr3_aa: CASSLGGEVNEKLFF

v_call: TRBV18
d_call: -
clone_size: few
j_call: TRBJ2-6
cdr3_nt: TGTGCCAGCTCCGCCCAGGGTCTTTCTGGGGCCAACGTCCTGACTTTC
cdr3_aa: CASSAQGLSGANVLTF

v_call: TRBV6-6
d_call: TRBD2
clone_size: -
j_call: TRBJ2-1
cdr3_nt: TGTGCCAGCAGCGATACCGGACTAGCGGCCTACAATGAGCAGTTCTTC
cdr3_aa: CASSDTGLAAYNEQFF

v_call: TRBV5-4
d_call: TRBD1
clone_size: -
j_call: TRBJ2-5
cdr3_nt: TGTGCCAGCAGCAATCCGGACAGGGTGAAGGAGACCCAGTACTTC
cdr3_aa: CASSNPDRVKETQYF

v_call: TRBV2
d_call: -
clone_size: -
j_call: TRBJ1-5
cdr3_nt: TGTGCCAGCAGTGTGGAGGCGGGGCAGCCCCAGCATTTT
cdr3_aa: CASSVEAGQPQHF

v_call: TRBV28
d_call: -
clone_size: once
j_call: TRBJ1-5
cdr3_nt: TGTGCCAGCAGTGCGGGTGGGACACAGAATCAGCCCCAGCATTTT
cdr3_aa: CASSAGGTQNQPQHF

v_call: TRBV4-3
d_call: TRBD2
clone_size: few
j_call: TRBJ2-1
cdr3_nt: TGCGCCAGCAGCCAAGCCCTTGGCACTAGCGGGGGTTACAATGAGCAGTTCTTC
cdr3_aa: CASSQALGTSGGYNEQFF

v_call: TRBV6-4
d_call: TRBD2
clone_size: once
j_call: TRBJ2-3
cdr3_nt: TGTGCCAGCAGTGACGAGGCTAGCGGGGGCACAGATACGCAGTATTTT
cdr3_aa: CASSDEASGGTDTQYF

v_call: TRBV15
d_call: TRBD2
clone_size: -
j_call: TRBJ2-6
cdr3_nt: TGTGCCACCAGCAGAGCAGGGCTAGCGGGAAGCGCTGGGGCCAACGTCCTGACTTTC
cdr3_aa: CATSRAGLAGSAGANVLTF

v_call: TRBV6-6
d_call: -
clone_size: -
j_call: TRBJ1-1
cdr3_nt: TGTGCCAGCAGTTACTGGGGCTTGGAAACTGAAGCTTTCTTT
cdr3_aa: CASSYWGLETEAFF

v_call: TRBV19
d_call: -
clone_size: -
j_call: TRBJ2-2
cdr3_nt: TGTGCCAGTAGTAGACAGCCCGCGAACACCGGGGAGCTGTTTTTT
cdr3_aa: CASSRQPANTGELFF

v_call: TRBV5-6
d_call: TRBD1
clone_size: -
j_call: TRBJ1-2
cdr3_nt: TGTGCCAGCAGCTTGGAACAGGGGCACCCTCTTAACTATGGCTACACCTTC
cdr3_aa: CASSLEQGHPLNYGYTF

v_call: TRBV10-3
d_call: TRBD1
clone_size: few
j_call: TRBJ1-6
cdr3_nt: TGTGCCATCAAGAAACAGGGGGATAATTCACCCCTCCACTTT
cdr3_aa: CAIKKQGDNSPLHF

v_call: TRBV3-1/TRBV3-2
d_call: -
clone_size: -
j_call: TRBJ1-5
cdr3_nt: TGTGCCAGCAGCTCCGGGACACTCAATCAGCCCCAGCATTTT
cdr3_aa: CASSSGTLNQPQHF

v_call: TRBV5-4
d_call: TRBD2
clone_size: -
j_call: TRBJ2-1
cdr3_nt: TGTGCCAGCAGCATCGGGGCGGGGACTAGCGGGAGTATTGAGCAGTTCTTC
cdr3_aa: CASSIGAGTSGSIEQFF

v_call: TRBV5-1
d_call: -
clone_size: many
j_call: TRBJ1-1
cdr3_nt: TGCGCCAGCAGCTTGGACTACGGGACTGAAGCTTTCTTT
cdr3_aa: CASSLDYGTEAFF

v_call: TRBV5-8
d_call: TRBD1
clone_size: few
j_call: TRBJ2-7
cdr3_nt: TGTGCCAGCAGCTCCCCCCGTAGGGACAGTTCCTACGAGCAGTACTTC
cdr3_aa: CASSSPRRDSSYEQYF

v_call: TRBV10-3
d_call: -
clone_size: -
j_call: TRBJ2-7
cdr3_nt: TGTGCCATCAGTGAGAAGGAGGCAGGCTCACACGAGCAGTACTTC
cdr3_aa: CAISEKEAGSHEQYF

v_call: TRBV7-2
d_call: TRBD2
clone_size: -
j_call: TRBJ2-7
cdr3_nt: TGTGCCAGCAGTCAAGCGGTCGCTAGCGGGACGAATTACTACGAGCAGTACTTC
cdr3_aa: CASSQAVASGTNYYEQYF

v_call: TRBV13
d_call: TRBD2
clone_size: -
j_call: TRBJ2-3
cdr3_nt: TGTGCCAGCAGCTCCTTAGTGGGGGGGAGCCCAGATACGCAGTATTTT
cdr3_aa: CASSSLVGGSPDTQYF

v_call: TRBV5-5
d_call: -
clone_size: -
j_call: TRBJ1-5
cdr3_nt: TGTGCCAGCAGCTTGGGAGGGAGCAATCAGCCCCAGCATTTT
cdr3_aa: CASSLGGSNQPQHF

v_call: TRBV24-1
d_call: -
clone_size: -
j_call: TRBJ1-1
cdr3_nt: TGTGCCACCAGTGACCACGGGCGGGACGAAGCTTTCTTT
cdr3_aa: CATSDHGRDEAFF

v_call: TRBV9
d_call: -
clone_size: -
j_call: TRBJ2-3
cdr3_nt: TGTGCCAGCAGCGTAGGGGGGCTTGGAACAGATACGCAGTATTTT
cdr3_aa: CASSVGGLGTDTQYF

v_call: TRBV19
d_call: TRBD2
clone_size: few
j_call: TRBJ2-1
cdr3_nt: TGTGCCAGTAGTATCTTTAGCGGGGGATACAATGAGCAGTTCTTC
cdr3_aa: CASSIFSGGYNEQFF

v_call: TRBV5-1
d_call: -
clone_size: -
j_call: TRBJ1-1
cdr3_nt: TGCGCCAGCAAGCTTGAAACTGAAGCTTTCTTT
cdr3_aa: CASKLETEAFF

v_call: TRBV6-2/TRBV6-3
d_call: -
clone_size: -
j_call: TRBJ1-4
cdr3_nt: TGTGCCAGCAGTTACAACCGAAATGGCGAAAAACTGTTTTTT
cdr3_aa: CASSYNRNGEKLFF

v_call: TRBV7-2
d_call: TRBD1
clone_size: -
j_call: TRBJ1-1
cdr3_nt: TGTGCCAGCAGCCCGGGACAGACGAACACTGAAGCTTTCTTT
cdr3_aa: CASSPGQTNTEAFF